Presented here are 28 T cell receptor beta chains from one specimen sequenced in a study of T cell responses to AZD1222 COVID-19 vaccine (dated by TCRdb to the early 2020s). The intended sense of this specimen's time point label: baseline before first vaccination. Libraries were constructed by the immunoSEQ multiplex PCR assay. Drawn from immuneACCESS, this table holds only the in-frame rearrangements with V and J called that TCRdb kept. Clones are partly lost; checked studies trace under half to an unresolved V gene and leave the rest unexplained. This sample has under 150,000 clones in its table, and approximately 94% of those were observed once. About 3% of the sample goes to the ten largest clones. Sample: peripheral blood, taken on day 0 of AZD1222 vaccination. All receptors come from an adult in good health.

V is TRBV6-2 or TRBV6-3 and J is TRBJ2-7, with a weak D call TRBD1 (5 bases). This CDR3 has 16 residues. Germline V gene lookup returns CDR1 MNHEY and CDR2 SVGEGT. V was trimmed by 2 bases and J by 2 bases, leaving 16 bases between them. The CDR3 spells CASSYPVRARTYEQYF. The CDR3 DNA reads as TGTGCCAGCAGTTACCCCGTCAGGGCACGTACCTACGAGCAGTACTTC.

V usage is TRBV20-1 and J usage is TRBJ2-5; 7 positions agree with TRBD2. CDR1 and CDR2 (germline): DFQATT, SNEGSKA (reference sequence). The CDR3 runs to 11 residues. With 7 bases clipped from V and 5 bases from J, the junction kept 4 bases outside the gene matches. CDR3 sequence reads: CSVEGGETQYF. The CDR3 nucleotides are TGCAGTGTTGAGGGAGGGGAGACCCAGTACTTC.

The chain recombines TRBV28 with TRBJ2-2; unclear D gene. This CDR3 has 16 amino acids. Per germline, CDR1 MDHEN and CDR2 SYDVKM. Trimming pared 6 bases from V and 2 bases from J, leaving 16 bases between. As DNA, the CDR3 is TGTGCCAGCAGCTCACTCGGGCGGATAAACACCGGGGAGCTGTTTTTT. Translated: CASSSLGRINTGELFF.

The chain carries TRBV9 and TRBJ2-6, with 12 bases identical to TRBD1. The V gene end was trimmed by 0 bases and the J gene end by 2 bases; junction bases not matched to a gene: 12. CDR3 length: 21 residues. The germline CDR1 and CDR2 sequences are SGDLS and YYNGEE. CDR3 in amino acids: CASSVDGDRGRWYPGANVLTF. The CDR3 bases are TGTGCCAGCAGCGTAGACGGGGACAGGGGGCGGTGGTATCCTGGGGCCAACGTCCTGACTTTC.

This clone is a singleton in its sample. This chain joins TRBV5-1 and TRBJ1-3; D gene ambiguous. Trimming removed 1 base at V and 0 bases at J, with 8 bases between. The CDR3 has 15 amino acids. CDR1 and CDR2 from the germline V gene are SGHRS and YFSETQ. Here the CDR3 reads CASSLLGISGNTIYF. Written as DNA, the CDR3 is TGCGCCAGCAGCTTGTTGGGGATCTCTGGAAACACCATATATTTT.

This chain connects TRBV3-1 (or the pseudogene TRBV3-2) to TRBJ2-1; 12 bases are a match to TRBD2. Germline CDR1 LGHDT, CDR2 YNNKEL (reference sequence). CDR3 length: 15 amino acids. The V segment lost 1 base and the J segment 7 bases; nucleotides outside the gene matches: 2. The CDR3 sequence: CASSQASGRGNEQFF. CDR3 DNA: TGTGCCAGCAGCCAAGCTAGCGGGAGGGGGAATGAGCAGTTCTTC.

The V and J genes are TRBV21-1 and TRBJ1-4; the table's D call TRBD1 went unverified against the DNA. TRBV21-1 is assigned pseudogene status. The CDR3 length is 17 residues. The CDR3 protein is CASSLRDRGRIRGELFF. The DNA of the CDR3 is TGTGCCAGCAGCCTCAGGGACAGGGGGCGGATTCGTGGGGAACTGTTTTTT.

Only one count was recorded for this clone. The chain joins TRBV9 to TRBJ2-2; no firm D call. CDR3 length: 17 amino acids. Germline values: CDR1 SGDLS, CDR2 YYNGEE. The ends were cut back, 4 bases at V and 0 bases at J, with 16 bases in the middle. This CDR3 reads CASSLELGKTNTGELFF. CDR3 bases: TGTGCCAGCAGCCTAGAGTTGGGCAAAACGAACACCGGGGAGCTGTTTTTT.

The V call is TRBV7-2, the J call TRBJ2-1; no firm D call. Trimming removed 1 base at V and 0 bases at J, with 7 bases between. The CDR3 length is 15 residues. Germline values: CDR1 SGHTA, CDR2 FQGNSA. The CDR3 spells CASSLGRRSYNEQFF. The CDR3 DNA is TGTGCCAGCAGCTTAGGGAGACGCTCCTACAATGAGCAGTTCTTC.

This clone was recorded once. The chain employs TRBV2 and TRBJ2-7; TRBD1 agrees at 7 bases. CDR1 is SNHLY and CDR2 is FYNNEI in the germline V gene. This CDR3 region has 16 residues. The V and J ends lost 1 base and 4 bases, in that order; junction bases with no gene match: 10. CDR3 protein: CASSEDRDSQIYEQYF. The CDR3 nucleotides read TGTGCCAGCAGTGAAGACCGGGACAGTCAAATATACGAGCAGTACTTC.

The chain's CDR3 is CASSPRTAANYGYTF. CDR3 in DNA: TGTGCCAGCAGTCCACGGACGGCAGCTAACTATGGCTACACCTTC. The chain employs TRBV28 and TRBJ1-2, with D unresolved. V was trimmed by 5 bases and J by 0 bases, leaving 13 bases between them. CDR1 MDHEN and CDR2 SYDVKM come from the germline V gene. This CDR3 is built from 15 residues.

The chain employs TRBV28 and TRBJ1-2; D is uncertain. The germline gives CDR1 MDHEN, CDR2 SYDVKM. V was shortened by 9 bases and J by 9 bases, with 11 bases between the two germline ends. The CDR3 has 10 residues. CDR3: CASYLESYTF. For the CDR3, the DNA is TGTGCCAGTTATCTTGAAAGCTACACCTTC.

The chain joins TRBV19 to TRBJ2-6; unclear D gene. Germline CDR1 LNHDA, CDR2 SQIVND (reference sequence). CDR3 length equals 15 residues. V was shortened by 5 bases and J by 0 bases, with 8 bases between the two germline ends. The CDR3 DNA follows: TGTGCCAGTAGTTTCAGAGACTCTGGGGCCAACGTCCTGACTTTC. Translation: CASSFRDSGANVLTF.

This chain connects TRBV24-1 to TRBJ2-5, with D tentatively TRBD2 (6 bases). In germline, CDR1 is KGHDR, CDR2 SFDVKD. The CDR3 length is 15 residues. The germline V and J ends were trimmed by 5 bases and 1 base, with 13 bases remaining between them. The CDR3 here is CATSVSGLSQETQYF. DNA for the CDR3: TGTGCCACCAGTGTTAGCGGACTGAGCCAAGAGACCCAGTACTTC.

This clone appeared a single time. The chain uses TRBV28 and TRBJ1-1, with 8 nucleotides matching TRBD1. Germline CDR1 and CDR2: MDHEN and SYDVKM. After removal of 6 bases from V and 6 bases from J, the junction contained 9 bases not matched to a gene. The length of the CDR3 is 14 residues. CDR3 in DNA: TGTGCCAGCAGAGAGGACAGGGAAGAGGCTGAAGCTTTCTTT. This sequence encodes CASREDREEAEAFF.

The CDR3 spells CASSLASNQPQHF. The CDR3 nucleotides read TGTGCCAGCAGCTTAGCGAGCAATCAGCCCCAGCATTTT. The chain is built from TRBV7-8 and TRBJ1-5; D gene unclear. CDR3 length equals 13 residues. Trimming cost V 0 bases and J 1 base, with 1 base left between them. Germline CDR1 SGHVS, CDR2 FQNEAQ.

The gene calls are TRBV5-1 and TRBJ2-1; D call uncertain. The V end was cut by 0 bases, the J end by 9 bases, with 19 bases between. Germline CDR1 and CDR2: SGHRS and YFSETQ. The CDR3 is 16 amino acids. CDR3 loop: CASSLEYPALPGEQFF. The CDR3 region has the DNA TGCGCCAGCAGCTTGGAATACCCTGCATTGCCCGGTGAGCAGTTCTTC.

J is TRBJ2-1 and V is TRBV18, with a tentative D call TRBD2 (7 bases). This CDR3 has 12 residues. The V end lost 0 bases, the J end lost 12 bases, and 9 bases lay between the germline ends. Germline V lookup: CDR1 KGHSH, CDR2 LQKENI. DNA for the CDR3: TGTGCCAGCTCACCACCGGGGGGGGCGCAGTTCTTC. As protein: CASSPPGGAQFF.

In its sample, this clone was seen once. The chain combines TRBV3-1 (or the pseudogene TRBV3-2) with TRBJ2-1; D is uncertain. This CDR3 is built from 18 residues. CDR1 is LGHDT and CDR2 is YNNKEL in the germline V gene (reference sequence). The V and J ends lost 2 bases and 0 bases respectively, with 17 bases between them. CDR3 sequence reads: CASSQCGRLASSYNEQFF. CDR3 DNA sequence: TGTGCCAGCAGCCAATGTGGACGCCTCGCCAGCTCCTACAATGAGCAGTTCTTC.

The CDR3, as DNA: TGTGCCAGCAGCCGCTCAGGGGGACCTAACTATGGCTACACCTTC. Translated, it gives CASSRSGGPNYGYTF. The chain links TRBV5-4 to TRBJ1-2, with 7 bases matching TRBD1. This CDR3 is 15 amino acids long. The germline CDR1 and CDR2 sequences are SGHNT and YYREEE (reference sequence). Losses at the gene ends were 4 bases for V and 0 bases for J; bases not matched to a gene: 6.

In regard to this clone: As the CDR3 is not closed by the conserved phenylalanine or tryptophan, this likely results from a read error. The DNA is omitted, as the CDR3 cannot be located on it reliably, and the CDR3 follows TCRdb's listing. The chain combines TRBV19 with TRBJ1-5. The CDR3 is 8 residues long, ends included. Germline-derived CDR1 and CDR2 are LNHDA and SQIVND (reference sequence). The CDR3 here is CASSPGTG.

The V gene is TRBV11-2, the J gene TRBJ1-4, with 9 bases aligning to TRBD1. Trimming took 4 bases from V and 5 from J; bases not matched to a gene: 8. This CDR3 contains 16 residues. Germline CDR1 is SGHAT and CDR2 is FQNNGV. Written as DNA, the CDR3 is TGTGCCAGCAGCTCTTTAACAGGGGGCTCGAATGAAAAACTGTTTTTT. It specifies CASSSLTGGSNEKLFF.

The rearrangement links TRBV6-5 to TRBJ1-5; TRBD1 matches 7 bases. The ends lost 4 bases at V and 2 bases at J; junction bases unmatched: 8. The CDR3 has 16 residues. Germline CDR1 reads MNHEY; CDR2 reads SVGAGI. The CDR3 region has the DNA TGTGCCAGCAGTTCACAGGGGAAGGGAGGCAATCAGCCCCAGCATTTT. Protein sequence: CASSSQGKGGNQPQHF.

The chain employs TRBV28 and TRBJ2-5; 8 nucleotides align to TRBD2. Germline V gene lookup returns CDR1 MDHEN and CDR2 SYDVKM. V lost 2 bases and J lost 5; bases outside the gene matches: 7. This CDR3 has 15 amino acids. CDR3 sequence: CASSLPGRARETQYF. The CDR3 coding sequence is TGTGCCAGCAGTTTACCCGGGAGGGCCAGGGAGACCCAGTACTTC. Based on the CDR3 plus reference TRBV28 and TRBJ2-5, the full variable domain is DVKVTQSSRYLVKRTGEKVFLECVQDMDHENMFWYRQDPGLGLRLIYFSYDVKMKEKGDIPEGYSVSREKKERFSLILESASTNQTSMYLCASSLPGRARETQYFGPGTRLLVL.

This sequence joins TRBV5-1 and TRBJ2-1; TRBD2 matches at 7 bases. After removal of 2 bases from V and 3 bases from J, the junction contained 8 bases not matched to a gene. The germline V gene has CDR1 SGHRS and CDR2 YFSETQ. There are 16 residues in the CDR3. The CDR3 spells CASSLGTIQLYNEQFF. CDR3 nucleotides: TGCGCCAGCAGCTTAGGGACTATCCAACTCTACAATGAGCAGTTCTTC. Variable domain in full (rest from reference TRBV5-1 and TRBJ2-1): KAGVTQTPRYLIKTRGQQVTLSCSPISGHRSVSWYQQTPGQGLQFLFEYFSETQRNKGNFPGRFSGRQFSNSRSEMNVSTLELGDSALYLCASSLGTIQLYNEQFFGPGTRLTVL.

The chain couples TRBV28 to TRBJ2-7, with a weak D call TRBD2 (5 bases). V was shortened by 5 bases and J by 4 bases, with 18 bases between the two germline ends. Germline lookup yields CDR1 MDHEN and CDR2 SYDVKM. This CDR3 has 15 amino acids. The CDR3 is CASSPTSAGSYEQYF. DNA for the CDR3: TGTGCCAGCAGTCCAACCAGTGCGGGCTCGTACGAGCAGTACTTC. The variable domain in full, with the rest retrieved from reference TRBV28 and TRBJ2-7, is DVKVTQSSRYLVKRTGEKVFLECVQDMDHENMFWYRQDPGLGLRLIYFSYDVKMKEKGDIPEGYSVSREKKERFSLILESASTNQTSMYLCASSPTSAGSYEQYFGPGTRLTVT.

In nucleotides, the CDR3 is TGTGCCAGCAGACCTTTCGGAACCTACGAGCAGTACTTC. This translates into CASRPFGTYEQYF. J is TRBJ2-7 and V is TRBV2; no reliable D call. The V end was cut by 6 bases, the J end by 2 bases, with 11 bases between. CDR1 and CDR2 from the germline V gene are SNHLY and FYNNEI. The CDR3 sequence is 13 residues long.

The V gene is TRBV29-1, the J gene TRBJ2-1; the D is unclear. Germline CDR1 and CDR2: SQVTM and ANQGSEA. CDR3 length equals 12 residues. V lost 4 bases and J lost 1, with 5 bases in between. CDR3 in amino acids: CSVAGSYNEQFF. CDR3 sequence (DNA): TGCAGCGTTGCGGGTTCCTACAATGAGCAGTTCTTC.